This T cell receptor beta chain was sequenced in a study of CD8 T cells in Susac syndrome. Random hexamers were used to reverse transcribe the RNA input (roughly 0.5 to 1 ug). TCRdb analysed the immunoSEQ multiplex PCR reads with MiXCR anew, one entry per CDR3 protein. This repertoire shows under 95,000 distinct CDR3 sequences, approximately 95% found once; its top ten account for roughly 0.44%. Between the trimmed V and J ends, which lost 5 bases and 2 bases, there was a span of 13 bases. The CDR3 spans 16 residues. CDR1 and CDR2 from the germline V gene are SEHNR and FQNEAQ (reference sequence). The receptor comes from a human donor with Susac syndrome. Sequencing was performed on CD8+ T cells from PBMCs. The chain uses TRBV7-9 and TRBJ2-6; D may correspond to TRBD1 or TRBD2 (5 bases each). The CDR3 reads CASSEISGPGANVLTF. The CDR3 DNA reads TGTGCCAGCAGCGAGATATCGGGGCCTGGGGCCAACGTCCTGACTTTC.